Reported below is one T cell receptor (beta chain). Its target is not known. This sample was included in a study of T cell repertoires in cytomegalovirus infection. Study overall: Both a matching HLA type and CMV infection were indicated by public TCR beta signatures.

V lost 4 bases to trimming and J lost 8 bases; unmatched junction nucleotides: 7. The CDR3 contains 14 residues. CDR1 and CDR2 from the germline V gene are SGHVS and FQNEAQ. Via MiXCR, TCRdb re-called the reads, giving one row per CDR3 protein. Of some 680,000 distinct CDR3 sequences listed, roughly 35% are singletons. Whole-study results and caveats: HLA-C-restricted CMV-specific TCR beta clonotypes were dominant in the ex vivo response. Adding up the frequency of public TCR beta families identified people who carried CMV plus the relevant HLA.

Source material: PBMCs. V usage is TRBV7-8 and J usage is TRBJ1-4, with TRBD1 identical over 7 bases. This clonotype originated in a human donor in good health (CMV status not recorded). Some clones in this sample may be carry-over from other donors' samples. CDR3 sequence reads: CASSSDRRGEKLFF. The CDR3 region has the DNA TGTGCCAGCAGCTCGGACAGGAGAGGGGAAAAACTGTTTTTT. Full variable domain (rest looked up from reference TRBV7-8 and TRBJ1-4): GAGVSQSPRYKVAKRGQDVALRCDPISGHVSLFWYQQALGQGPEFLTYFQNEAQLDKSGLPSDRFFAERPEGSVSTLKIQRTQQEDSAVYLCASSSDRRGEKLFFGSGTQLSVL.